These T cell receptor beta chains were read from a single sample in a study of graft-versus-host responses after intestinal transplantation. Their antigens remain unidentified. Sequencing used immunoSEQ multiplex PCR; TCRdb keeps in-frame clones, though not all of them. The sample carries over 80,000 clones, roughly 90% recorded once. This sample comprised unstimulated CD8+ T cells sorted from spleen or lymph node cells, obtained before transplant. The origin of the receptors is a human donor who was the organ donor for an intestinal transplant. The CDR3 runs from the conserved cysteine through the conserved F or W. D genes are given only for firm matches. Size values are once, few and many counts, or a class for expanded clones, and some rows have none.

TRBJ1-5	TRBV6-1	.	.	CASSEPRAGWLQPQHF	TGTGCCAGCAGTGAACCCAGGGCGGGATGGTTGCAGCCCCAGCATTTT
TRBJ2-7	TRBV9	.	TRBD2	CASSVLAGEEEQYF	TGTGCCAGCAGCGTACTAGCGGGGGAGGAAGAGCAGTACTTC
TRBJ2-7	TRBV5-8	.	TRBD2	CASRSLAGVSYEQYF	TGTGCCAGCAGATCTCTAGCGGGGGTCTCCTACGAGCAGTACTTC
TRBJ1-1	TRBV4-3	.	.	CASSHKQESGGVAFF	TGCGCCAGCAGCCATAAGCAGGAAAGCGGGGGAGTAGCTTTCTTT
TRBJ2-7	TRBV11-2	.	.	CASSLGGNSYEQYF	TGTGCCAGCAGCTTAGGAGGGAACTCCTACGAGCAGTACTTC
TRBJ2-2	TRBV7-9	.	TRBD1	CASFPRQGANTGELFF	TGTGCCAGCTTTCCCCGACAGGGGGCAAACACCGGGGAGCTGTTTTTT
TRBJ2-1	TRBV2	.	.	CASWGTSNNEQFF	TGTGCCAGCTGGGGGACAAGCAACAATGAGCAGTTCTTC
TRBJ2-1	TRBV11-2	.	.	CASSLGAGASYNEQFF	TGTGCCAGCAGCTTAGGGGCGGGGGCCTCCTACAATGAGCAGTTCTTC
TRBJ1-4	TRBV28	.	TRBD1	CASTWGTGGYANEKLFF	TGTGCCAGCACCTGGGGGACAGGGGGGTACGCTAATGAAAAACTGTTTTTT
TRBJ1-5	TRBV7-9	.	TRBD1	CASSSGGSNQPQHF	TGTGCCAGCAGCTCAGGGGGCTCCAATCAGCCCCAGCATTTT
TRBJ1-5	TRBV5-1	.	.	CASSPTGSGQPQHF	TGCGCCAGCAGCCCAACAGGGTCAGGTCAGCCCCAGCATTTT
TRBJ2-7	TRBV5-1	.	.	CASSLVGGSSYEQYF	TGCGCCAGCAGCTTGGTTGGCGGAAGCTCCTACGAGCAGTACTTC
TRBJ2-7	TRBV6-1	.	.	CASSERTLYEQYF	TGTGCCAGCAGTGAACGGACTTTGTACGAGCAGTACTTC
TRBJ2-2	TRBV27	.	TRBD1	CASEGTGGAGELFF	TGTGCCAGCGAAGGGACAGGGGGGGCCGGGGAGCTGTTTTTT
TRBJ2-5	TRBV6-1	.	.	CASMRDDQETQYF	TGTGCCAGCATGCGGGACGACCAAGAGACCCAGTACTTC
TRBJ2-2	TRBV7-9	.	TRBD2	CASSPLAGTGELFF	TGTGCCAGCAGCCCACTAGCGGGGACCGGGGAGCTGTTTTTT
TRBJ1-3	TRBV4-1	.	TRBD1	CASSHATGDGNTIYF	TGCGCCAGCAGCCACGCGACAGGGGACGGAAACACCATATATTTT
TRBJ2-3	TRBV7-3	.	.	CASSLSGSSTDTQYF	TGTGCCAGCAGCTTATCCGGGTCAAGCACAGATACGCAGTATTTT
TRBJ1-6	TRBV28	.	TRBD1	CASSLRRGLKSPLHF	TGTGCCAGCAGTTTACGAAGGGGGCTAAAATCACCCCTCCACTTT
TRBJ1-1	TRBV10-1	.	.	CASSEGRGQNTEAFF	TGCGCCAGCAGTGAGGGGCGGGGGCAGAACACTGAAGCTTTCTTT
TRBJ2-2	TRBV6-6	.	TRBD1	CASSTDRIGGELFF	TGTGCCAGCAGTACGGACAGGATTGGCGGGGAGCTGTTTTTT
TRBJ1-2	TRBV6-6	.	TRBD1	CASTQKTGGLDYGYTF	TGTGCCAGCACCCAAAAGACAGGGGGCCTTGACTATGGCTACACCTTC
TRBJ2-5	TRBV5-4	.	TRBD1	CASSSDRGTQETQYF	TGTGCCAGCAGCTCGGACAGGGGGACTCAAGAGACCCAGTACTTC
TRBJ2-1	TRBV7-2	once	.	CASSSAGSSYNEQFF	TGTGCCAGCAGCTCGGCGGGGAGCTCCTACAATGAGCAGTTCTTC
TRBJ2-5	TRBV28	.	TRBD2	CASSQLLALPETQYF	TGTGCCAGCAGTCAACTACTAGCGCTGCCAGAGACCCAGTACTTC
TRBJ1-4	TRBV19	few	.	CASSIEIGNEKLFF	TGTGCCAGTAGTATTGAGATTGGTAATGAAAAACTGTTTTTT
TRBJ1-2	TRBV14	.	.	CASSVFRGNGYTF	TGTGCCAGCAGCGTATTTCGGGGGAATGGCTACACCTTC